This TCR beta chain is drawn from a study of T cell repertoires in cytomegalovirus infection. In the study overall: It was the public TCR beta signatures that indicated both CMV infection and matching HLA type.

As for this clonotype: Its antigen remains unknown. This sequence may be a read error, since a much larger clone differs from it by one base.

TCRdb re-derived calls from the reads in MiXCR, one entry per CDR3 protein. Of fewer than 250,000 distinct CDR3 sequences listed, roughly an eighth are singletons. Findings and limits, study-wide: CMV-specific HLA-C-restricted TCR beta clonotypes dominated the ex vivo response. Individuals carrying CMV plus the relevant HLA were identified by cumulative frequency of public TCR beta families.

Trimming removed 3 bases from V and 10 bases from J, with 13 bases in between. CDR3 length: 13 amino acids. V usage is TRBV12-3 or TRBV12-4 and J usage is TRBJ2-1; D may match TRBD1 or TRBD2 (6 bases each). This TCR was sampled from a human donor in good health (CMV status not recorded). Some clones in this sample may be carry-over from other donors' samples. The sample comprised PBMCs. This chain's CDR3 is CASSFRGDREQFF. The DNA for the CDR3 is TGTGCCAGCAGTTTTAGGGGGGACCGGGAGCAGTTCTTC.